These 23 T cell receptor beta chains share one sample of origin, sequenced in a study of regulatory T cells in long-lasting Graves disease. Time point: newly diagnosed GD, antithyroid drugs for less than 3 months. RNA from PBMCs was the source of the TCR library. Construction of TCR beta libraries relied on iRepertoire HTBI primers and on Arm-PCR targeting CDR3 regions. One entry per CDR3 protein, called by TCRdb with MiXCR from the multiplex PCR reads. The data hold roughly 400,000 distinct CDR3 sequences, with about 15% observed a single time. This sample also belongs to another study, concerning T cells in Graves' hyperthyroidism and ophthalmopathy.

The starting material was peripheral blood mononuclear cells (PBMCs), obtained at new diagnosis, from a patient treated with antithyroid drugs. All receptors derive from a woman aged 18-29 years with Graves disease.

This clonotype was counted only a few times. This chain connects TRBV7-3 to TRBJ1-1, with TRBD1 matching 8 bases. Unmatched junction bases numbered 7, after V lost 5 bases and J lost 5 bases. Germline-derived CDR1 and CDR2 are SGHTA and FQGTGA. The CDR3 has 14 residues. DNA for the CDR3: TGTGCCAGCAGCCCGACAGGGGAAGAAACTGAAGCTTTCTTT. It codes for CASSPTGEETEAFF.

This clonotype has more than one count but fewer than ten. The rearrangement links TRBV6-1 to TRBJ1-5; 9 bases match TRBD1. The CDR3 runs to 18 residues. The germline V gene encodes CDR1 MNHNS and CDR2 SASEGT. After removal of 5 bases from V and 5 bases from J, the junction contained 16 bases not matched to a gene. The CDR3 nucleotides are TGTGCCAGCAGTCTACTACCCCCGGACAGGGGAATTTATCAGCCCCAGCATTTT. Amino acids: CASSLLPPDRGIYQPQHF.

This clonotype was seen many times. The genes are TRBV27 and TRBJ2-7; D remains ambiguous. The V end lost 2 bases, the J end lost 4 bases, and 9 bases lay between the germline ends. Germline V CDR1 and CDR2: MNHEY, SMNVEV (reference sequence). The CDR3 has 13 amino acids. CDR3 sequence reads: CASSLSFGYEQYF. The CDR3 coding sequence is TGTGCCAGCAGTTTAAGCTTTGGGTACGAGCAGTACTTC.

This clonotype has a count of ten or more. The chain links TRBV7-2 to TRBJ2-2; TRBD2 might be the D (6 bases). V was shortened by 2 bases and J by 4 bases, with 8 bases between the two germline ends. The CDR3 length is 14 residues. Germline V gene data show CDR1 as SGHTA and CDR2 as FQGNSA. Here the CDR3 reads CASSLRRATGELFF. For the CDR3, the DNA is TGTGCCAGCAGCTTACGGAGGGCCACCGGGGAGCTGTTTTTT.

Remarks on this clonotype: A much bigger clone sits one base away, suggesting this may be a read error. V usage is TRBV29-1 and J usage is TRBJ2-1, with a tentative D call TRBD2 (5 bases). The germline V gene encodes CDR1 SQVTM and CDR2 ANQGSEA. The CDR3 loop spans 12 amino acids. V lost 7 bases to trimming and J lost 8 bases, with 15 bases between them. This CDR3 is CSAGLARDEQFF. Written as DNA, the CDR3 is TGCAGCGCCGGATTGGCGAGGGATGAGCAGTTCTTC.

This clonotype was seen at least ten times. This chain connects TRBV7-3 to TRBJ2-1, with D perhaps TRBD2 (5 bases). V lost 5 bases to trimming and J lost 0 bases, with 11 bases between them. The germline gives CDR1 SGHTA, CDR2 FQGTGA. This CDR3 has 15 amino acids. This CDR3 reads CASSQSGSSYNEQFF. Here the CDR3 DNA reads TGTGCCAGCAGCCAAAGCGGTAGCTCCTACAATGAGCAGTTCTTC.

In its sample, this clonotype was seen many times. This sequence joins TRBV6-1 and TRBJ1-5; no definite D call. V was trimmed by 2 bases and J by 2 bases, leaving 10 bases between them. The CDR3 contains 15 residues. Germline CDR1 and CDR2: MNHNS and SASEGT. The CDR3 coding sequence is TGTGCCAGCAGTGAATTGGGTTATGGCAATCAGCCCCAGCATTTT. Residues: CASSELGYGNQPQHF.

This clonotype has ten or more counts. The J gene is TRBJ2-5, the V gene TRBV11-2; 7 bases match TRBD2. The V and J ends lost 5 bases and 3 bases, in that order; junction bases with no gene match: 12. CDR1 and CDR2 (germline): SGHAT, FQNNGV. The CDR3 has 16 residues. CDR3 sequence (DNA): TGTGCCAGCAGCCCCCGGGCGGGAGATTGGAAAGAGACCCAGTACTTC. Translation gives CASSPRAGDWKETQYF.

This clonotype was seen a handful of times. The J gene is TRBJ1-3, the V gene TRBV6-1, with D hard to call. This CDR3 contains 13 residues. V lost 8 bases and J 0 bases, leaving 8 bases between the germline ends. Germline-derived CDR1 and CDR2 are MNHNS and SASEGT. The CDR3 reads CASLKYSGNTIYF. CDR3 bases: TGTGCCAGCCTAAAATACTCTGGAAACACCATATATTTT.

Concerning this clonotype itself: A read error may explain this, as a much larger clone is one base away. The chain carries TRBV7-8 and TRBJ2-7; 7 bases map to TRBD1. The germline gives CDR1 SGHVS, CDR2 FQNEAQ. V lost 2 bases and J lost 3; bases outside the gene matches: 7. The CDR3 consists of 15 residues. The CDR3 region has the DNA TGTGCCAGCAGCTTACAGGGACAGCAAATCTACGAGCAGTACTTC. It yields the protein CASSLQGQQIYEQYF.

The sample holds many counts of this clonotype. V is TRBV28 and J is TRBJ1-5, with unresolved D. Per the germline V gene, CDR1 is MDHEN and CDR2 is SYDVKM. This CDR3 spans 15 amino acids. Trimming removed 7 bases from V and 4 bases from J, with 17 bases in between. The CDR3 nucleotides are TGTGCCAGCATACCAGACACTTGGGTAAATCAGCCCCAGCATTTT. Protein product: CASIPDTWVNQPQHF.

Only a few counts were recorded for this clonotype. The chain employs TRBV28 and TRBJ2-7; 9 bases map to TRBD2. The CDR3 is 18 residues long. CDR1 MDHEN and CDR2 SYDVKM come from the germline V gene. The V and J ends lost 3 bases and 1 base, in that order; junction bases with no gene match: 13. The CDR3 bases are TGTGCCAGCAGTTTGGGACTTGAGGGCGGGAGGGTATCCTACGAGCAGTACTTC. Its translation is CASSLGLEGGRVSYEQYF.

The J gene is TRBJ2-3, the V gene TRBV7-9; a weak D match, TRBD1 (6 bases). The CDR3 loop spans 15 amino acids. Trimming left V 2 bases short and J 4 bases short, with 13 bases between. The germline V gene has CDR1 SEHNR and CDR2 FQNEAQ (reference sequence). CDR3: CASSLLRQDPDTQYF. CDR3 nucleotides: TGTGCCAGCAGCTTACTGCGACAGGACCCAGATACGCAGTATTTT.

This chain joins TRBV28 and TRBJ2-1, with 13 bases lining up with TRBD2. V was pared by 10 bases and J by 4 bases, with 4 bases of the junction left unmatched. Germline values: CDR1 MDHEN, CDR2 SYDVKM. The CDR3 length is 14 residues. The CDR3 spells CATRLAGGYNEQFF. The CDR3 DNA sequence: TGTGCCACCAGACTAGCGGGAGGATACAATGAGCAGTTCTTC.

This clonotype has at least ten counts. The rearrangement joins TRBV12-3 or TRBV12-4 to TRBJ2-1; 8 bases map to TRBD2. Trimming at V came to 6 bases and at J to 10 bases, leaving 17 bases not matched to a gene. CDR3 length: 16 residues. DNA for the CDR3: TGTGCCAGCAGCCTAGGACTAGCCCCACGATCTGGCGAGCAGTTCTTC. As protein: CASSLGLAPRSGEQFF.

This clonotype was seen only a few times. The rearrangement joins TRBV28 to TRBJ1-6; D is unclear. Trimming stripped 6 bases from V and 7 bases from J, with 16 bases between. CDR3 length: 15 amino acids. Germline V gene sequence: CDR1 MDHEN, CDR2 SYDVKM. In nucleotides, the CDR3 is TGTGCCAGCAGCCGTATGCGAGGGAACAATTCACCCCTCCACTTT. This translates into CASSRMRGNNSPLHF.

This clonotype has at least ten counts. The rearrangement uses TRBV6-5 and TRBJ1-3; weak D call: TRBD1 (5 bases). Germline V gene data show CDR1 as MNHEY and CDR2 as SVGAGI. The ends were cut back, 2 bases at V and 4 bases at J, with 12 bases in the middle. The CDR3 loop spans 15 amino acids. CDR3 protein: CASSYGQGSGNTIYF. CDR3 sequence (DNA): TGTGCCAGCAGTTACGGGCAGGGTAGCGGAAACACCATATATTTT.

V and J are TRBV27 and TRBJ2-7, with 7 bases that match TRBD1. CDR1 MNHEY and CDR2 SMNVEV come from the germline V gene (reference sequence). The junction had 7 bases not matched to a gene; V was cut back by 5 bases and J by 3 bases. The CDR3 has 14 amino acids. CDR3 coding DNA: TGTGCCAGCAGTCTCGGACAGGTCCTCTACGAGCAGTACTTC. Amino acid sequence: CASSLGQVLYEQYF.

Ten or more counts support this clonotype. This chain joins TRBV7-3 and TRBJ1-1, with TRBD1 as a possible D gene (5 bases). Germline CDR1 SGHTA, CDR2 FQGTGA. V lost 1 base and J lost 0, with 15 bases in between. The CDR3 consists of 17 residues. CDR3 nucleotides: TGTGCCAGCAGCTTAAACGGGGGTTGGAAGTTGAACACTGAAGCTTTCTTT. Encoded protein: CASSLNGGWKLNTEAFF.

The chain carries TRBV2 and TRBJ1-2; no clear D gene. V lost 7 bases and J 7 bases, leaving 13 bases between the germline ends. The CDR3 is 12 residues long. The germline V gene encodes CDR1 SNHLY and CDR2 FYNNEI. The CDR3 coding sequence is TGTGCCAGCACAGCCGACTACTGTGGCTACACCTTC. Protein sequence: CASTADYCGYTF.

This clonotype was seen only a few times. V usage is TRBV18 and J usage is TRBJ2-7; D ambiguous. CDR1 and CDR2 (germline): KGHSH, LQKENI. The V and J ends lost 2 bases and 0 bases respectively, with 14 bases between them. The CDR3 consists of 16 residues. The CDR3 DNA is TGTGCCAGCTCACCATTGGGCAGGAAGCGCTCCTACGAGCAGTACTTC. The encoded protein is CASSPLGRKRSYEQYF.

This clonotype was counted many times. V usage is TRBV28 and J usage is TRBJ1-5; D unclear. This CDR3 has 14 residues. V dropped 5 bases and J dropped 0 bases, with 8 bases sitting between them. Germline CDR1 and CDR2: MDHEN and SYDVKM. Here the CDR3 reads CASSPRLSNQPQHF. The CDR3 DNA follows: TGTGCCAGCAGTCCGCGACTTAGCAATCAGCCCCAGCATTTT.

The DNA for the CDR3 is TGTGCCGCATCAAACCGGGATTTTTATGGCTACACCTTC. Its protein is CAASNRDFYGYTF. This chain uses TRBV6-2 or TRBV6-3 with TRBJ1-2; no firm D call. Trimming removed 11 bases at V and 5 bases at J, with 18 bases between. The CDR3 has 13 amino acids. Germline CDR1 MNHEY, CDR2 SVGEGT.